A selection of T cell receptor beta chains follows, all from one sample in a study of blood T cell repertoires in COVID-19. Only in-frame clones appear in the TCRdb table, and some are missing; sequencing was by immunoSEQ multiplex PCR. The sample contains about 150,000 clones, roughly 84% of which appear only once. The specimen was peripheral blood. The receptors come from a man in his sixties with COVID-19, enrolled during active disease. Both conserved end residues are part of each CDR3. A D gene is named only where the DNA matches it firmly. Only part of the rows carry a size: once, few, many, or a class if the clone is expanded.

V gene: TRBV29-1; CDR3 length: 13; D gene: TRBD1; J gene: TRBJ1-1; clone size: .; CDR3 DNA: TGCAGCGTTACTCAGGGGGTTAACACTGAAGCTTTCTTT; CDR3 protein: CSVTQGVNTEAFF
V gene: TRBV18; CDR3 length: 14; D gene: TRBD1; J gene: TRBJ2-1; clone size: .; CDR3 DNA: TGTGCCAGCTCACAGGACAGGGGTGACAATGAGCAGTTCTTC; CDR3 protein: CASSQDRGDNEQFF
V gene: TRBV15; CDR3 length: 15; D gene: TRBD1; J gene: TRBJ1-5; clone size: .; CDR3 DNA: TGTGCCACCAGCAGAGAACAGGGGTGGAATCAGCCCCAGCATTTT; CDR3 protein: CATSREQGWNQPQHF
V gene: TRBV7-2; CDR3 length: 16; D gene: TRBD1; J gene: TRBJ1-1; clone size: .; CDR3 DNA: TGTGCCAGCAGCCCTGGACAGGGGAAGAAATTCACTGAAGCTTTCTTT; CDR3 protein: CASSPGQGKKFTEAFF
V gene: TRBV6-5; CDR3 length: 15; D gene: TRBD1; J gene: TRBJ1-2; clone size: .; CDR3 DNA: TGTGCCAGCAGTTACTCAGGGCAGGGGGGCTATGGCTACACCTTC; CDR3 protein: CASSYSGQGGYGYTF
V gene: TRBV16; CDR3 length: 16; D gene: TRBD1; J gene: TRBJ1-1; clone size: .; CDR3 DNA: TGTGCCAGCAGCCTGAAAACAGGGGGCGGGAACACTGAAGCTTTCTTT; CDR3 protein: CASSLKTGGGNTEAFF
V gene: TRBV24-1; CDR3 length: 18; D gene: TRBD1; J gene: TRBJ2-2; clone size: few; CDR3 DNA: TGTGCCACCAGTGACCCACCTGGCCAGGGGGCGCCCACCGGGGAGCTGTTTTTT; CDR3 protein: CATSDPPGQGAPTGELFF
V gene: TRBV4-3; CDR3 length: 15; D gene: .; J gene: TRBJ1-1; clone size: .; CDR3 DNA: TGCGCCAGCAGCCAAGATTCCCAGGGAGGCACTGAAGCTTTCTTT; CDR3 protein: CASSQDSQGGTEAFF
V gene: TRBV10-3; CDR3 length: 13; D gene: TRBD1; J gene: TRBJ2-7; clone size: .; CDR3 DNA: TGTGCCATCAGCCGGGGAACAGGGGACGAGCAGTACTTC; CDR3 protein: CAISRGTGDEQYF
V gene: TRBV5-5; CDR3 length: 15; D gene: TRBD1; J gene: TRBJ1-2; clone size: .; CDR3 DNA: TGTGCCAGCAGCTCGAGCAGGGGGTCCAGCTATGGCTACACCTTC; CDR3 protein: CASSSSRGSSYGYTF
V gene: TRBV19; CDR3 length: 14; D gene: .; J gene: TRBJ1-2; clone size: .; CDR3 DNA: TGTGCCAGTAGTAGACAGGTAGCTAACTATGGCTACACCTTC; CDR3 protein: CASSRQVANYGYTF
V gene: TRBV28; CDR3 length: 14; D gene: TRBD2; J gene: TRBJ2-1; clone size: few; CDR3 DNA: TGTGCCATCAAAGGACTAGCGCTCTACAATGAGCAGTTCTTC; CDR3 protein: CAIKGLALYNEQFF
V gene: TRBV19; CDR3 length: 16; D gene: .; J gene: TRBJ1-6; clone size: .; CDR3 DNA: TGTGCCAGTAGAGAAGTTGGGGGGGCGTTTCATTCACCCCTCCACTTT; CDR3 protein: CASREVGGAFHSPLHF
V gene: TRBV19; CDR3 length: 13; D gene: TRBD1; J gene: TRBJ1-2; clone size: .; CDR3 DNA: TGTGCCAGTAGTGGACAGGCCACCTATGGCTACACCTTC; CDR3 protein: CASSGQATYGYTF
V gene: TRBV19; CDR3 length: 14; D gene: TRBD1; J gene: TRBJ2-7; clone size: few; CDR3 DNA: TGTGCCAGTAGCACCGACAGGGTCGGGGACGAGCAGTACTTC; CDR3 protein: CASSTDRVGDEQYF
V gene: TRBV27; CDR3 length: 15; D gene: TRBD2; J gene: TRBJ2-1; clone size: .; CDR3 DNA: TGTGCCAGCAGTTACTCGGTCGGGACTAGCCTTGAGCAGTTCTTC; CDR3 protein: CASSYSVGTSLEQFF
V gene: TRBV28; CDR3 length: 15; D gene: TRBD1; J gene: TRBJ1-2; clone size: .; CDR3 DNA: TGTGCCAGCAAGGAGGGACAGGGGGAATATGATGGCTACACCTTC; CDR3 protein: CASKEGQGEYDGYTF
V gene: TRBV24-1; CDR3 length: 14; D gene: TRBD1; J gene: TRBJ2-4; clone size: .; CDR3 DNA: TGTGCCACCAGCGGGACAGGGAGGAGGGACATTCAGTACTTC; CDR3 protein: CATSGTGRRDIQYF
V gene: TRBV4-3; CDR3 length: 15; D gene: .; J gene: TRBJ2-7; clone size: .; CDR3 DNA: TGCGCCAGCAGCCAACTCACAGGGTCCCCCTACGAGCAGTACTTC; CDR3 protein: CASSQLTGSPYEQYF
V gene: TRBV1; CDR3 length: 18; D gene: .; J gene: TRBJ2-1; clone size: .; CDR3 DNA: TGCACCAGCAGCCAAGATACGGAGCGACTAGCGGAATACAATGAGCAGTTCTTC; CDR3 protein: CTSSQDTERLAEYNEQFF
V gene: TRBV3-1/TRBV3-2; CDR3 length: 13; D gene: TRBD1; J gene: TRBJ1-2; clone size: .; CDR3 DNA: TGTGCCACGTCACAGGGGAATGTCTATGGCTACACCTTC; CDR3 protein: CATSQGNVYGYTF
V gene: TRBV9; CDR3 length: 15; D gene: .; J gene: TRBJ2-2; clone size: .; CDR3 DNA: TGTGCCAGCAGCGTAGAGGGCAGGGTGACCGGGGAGCTGTTTTTT; CDR3 protein: CASSVEGRVTGELFF
V gene: TRBV19; CDR3 length: 13; D gene: TRBD1; J gene: TRBJ1-6; clone size: .; CDR3 DNA: TGTGCCAGTAGCGGACAGGGCCGTTCACCCCTCCACTTT; CDR3 protein: CASSGQGRSPLHF
V gene: TRBV27; CDR3 length: 16; D gene: TRBD2; J gene: TRBJ2-7; clone size: .; CDR3 DNA: TGTGCCAGCAGACGCGGGAGTCTACCTACCTCCTACGAGCAGTACTTC; CDR3 protein: CASRRGSLPTSYEQYF
V gene: TRBV7-9; CDR3 length: 14; D gene: .; J gene: TRBJ1-4; clone size: .; CDR3 DNA: TGTGCCAGCAGCTTCGAGCCGCGCTATGAAAAACTGTTTTTT; CDR3 protein: CASSFEPRYEKLFF
V gene: TRBV7-2; CDR3 length: 14; D gene: .; J gene: TRBJ2-1; clone size: .; CDR3 DNA: TGTGCCAGCAACCCCGGCGGCTCCTACAATGAGCAGTTCTTC; CDR3 protein: CASNPGGSYNEQFF
V gene: TRBV28; CDR3 length: 15; D gene: TRBD1; J gene: TRBJ1-2; clone size: .; CDR3 DNA: TGTGCCAGCACCCCCGGTGGTGCAGGGGGCTATGGCTACACCTTC; CDR3 protein: CASTPGGAGGYGYTF
V gene: TRBV18; CDR3 length: 13; D gene: TRBD2; J gene: TRBJ2-7; clone size: .; CDR3 DNA: TGTGCCAGCTCGAACACTAGCGCCTACGAGCAGTACTTC; CDR3 protein: CASSNTSAYEQYF
V gene: TRBV7-6; CDR3 length: 15; D gene: .; J gene: TRBJ2-5; clone size: .; CDR3 DNA: TGTGCCAGCAGCTCAAACCGACTTGGACAAGAGACCCAGTACTTC; CDR3 protein: CASSSNRLGQETQYF
V gene: TRBV29-1; CDR3 length: 12; D gene: TRBD1; J gene: TRBJ1-1; clone size: .; CDR3 DNA: TGCAGCGTTTCCCACCTACAGGGGCAAGCTTTCTTT; CDR3 protein: CSVSHLQGQAFF
V gene: TRBV14; CDR3 length: 15; D gene: .; J gene: TRBJ2-5; clone size: .; CDR3 DNA: TGTGCCAGCAGCCGATTACAGGGCTTGGGGGAGACCCAGTACTTC; CDR3 protein: CASSRLQGLGETQYF
V gene: TRBV27; CDR3 length: 12; D gene: TRBD1; J gene: TRBJ1-4; clone size: .; CDR3 DNA: TGTGCCAGCGGGAACAGGGGTGAAAAACTGTTTTTT; CDR3 protein: CASGNRGEKLFF
V gene: TRBV7-8; CDR3 length: 14; D gene: .; J gene: TRBJ1-4; clone size: .; CDR3 DNA: TGTGCCAGCAGCTTGACAGAGCTCAATGAAAAACTGTTTTTT; CDR3 protein: CASSLTELNEKLFF
V gene: TRBV18; CDR3 length: 14; D gene: .; J gene: TRBJ1-2; clone size: .; CDR3 DNA: TGTGCCAGCTCACCACAGACAGACAGCTATGGCTACACCTTC; CDR3 protein: CASSPQTDSYGYTF
V gene: TRBV18; CDR3 length: 13; D gene: TRBD1; J gene: TRBJ2-1; clone size: .; CDR3 DNA: TGTGCCAGCTCCCTCAATGACAGGGGGTTGCAGCTCTTC; CDR3 protein: CASSLNDRGLQLF
V gene: TRBV5-6; CDR3 length: 15; D gene: TRBD1; J gene: TRBJ2-5; clone size: .; CDR3 DNA: TGTGCCAGCAGCCGGACAGGGCTTGAAGGAGAGACCCAGTACTTC; CDR3 protein: CASSRTGLEGETQYF
V gene: TRBV4-1; CDR3 length: 18; D gene: TRBD2; J gene: TRBJ2-3; clone size: .; CDR3 DNA: TGCGCCAGCAGCCAAGAAACGGGAGCGGGGGGTAGCACAGATACGCAGTATTTT; CDR3 protein: CASSQETGAGGSTDTQYF
V gene: TRBV19; CDR3 length: 16; D gene: .; J gene: TRBJ2-2; clone size: .; CDR3 DNA: TGTGCCAGTAGTATTTTGACGGGAGAAAGCACCGGGGAGCTGTTTTTT; CDR3 protein: CASSILTGESTGELFF
V gene: TRBV6-5; CDR3 length: 15; D gene: TRBD1; J gene: TRBJ1-5; clone size: .; CDR3 DNA: TGTGCCAGCAGACTCGAACAGGGGGCGAACCAGCCCCAGCATTTT; CDR3 protein: CASRLEQGANQPQHF
V gene: TRBV11-3; CDR3 length: 15; D gene: TRBD1; J gene: TRBJ1-3; clone size: few; CDR3 DNA: TGTGCCAGCAGCTCCTCAGGGGGCTCTGGAAACACCATATATTTT; CDR3 protein: CASSSSGGSGNTIYF
V gene: TRBV18; CDR3 length: 14; D gene: TRBD1; J gene: TRBJ1-2; clone size: .; CDR3 DNA: TGTGCCAGCTCACCCCCGACAGGGTGGTATGGCTACACCTTC; CDR3 protein: CASSPPTGWYGYTF
V gene: TRBV2; CDR3 length: 14; D gene: TRBD1; J gene: TRBJ1-2; clone size: .; CDR3 DNA: TGTGCCAGCAGTCAGACAGGGGGCGCGGAAGGCTACACCTTC; CDR3 protein: CASSQTGGAEGYTF
V gene: TRBV7-2; CDR3 length: 15; D gene: TRBD2; J gene: TRBJ2-5; clone size: .; CDR3 DNA: TGTGCCAGCAGAAGGGGCGGGGGGTACCAAGAGACCCAGTACTTC; CDR3 protein: CASRRGGGYQETQYF
V gene: TRBV5-4; CDR3 length: 14; D gene: .; J gene: TRBJ2-5; clone size: .; CDR3 DNA: TGTGCCAGCAGTTCCGGACAGTCCCAAGAGACCCAGTACTTC; CDR3 protein: CASSSGQSQETQYF
V gene: TRBV11-2; CDR3 length: 14; D gene: .; J gene: TRBJ1-1; clone size: .; CDR3 DNA: TGTGCCAGCAGCTTAGGGGGGGTCACCACTGAAGCTTTCTTT; CDR3 protein: CASSLGGVTTEAFF
V gene: TRBV27; CDR3 length: 13; D gene: .; J gene: TRBJ2-1; clone size: .; CDR3 DNA: TGTGCCAGCAGTTTATCGGAAACGGCACAGGGGTTCTTC; CDR3 protein: CASSLSETAQGFF
V gene: TRBV19; CDR3 length: 14; D gene: .; J gene: TRBJ1-5; clone size: .; CDR3 DNA: TGTGCCAGTAACGAGGGAACCTCGGGGGAGCCCCAGCATTTT; CDR3 protein: CASNEGTSGEPQHF
V gene: TRBV20-1; CDR3 length: 12; D gene: .; J gene: TRBJ1-5; clone size: .; CDR3 DNA: TGCAGTGCTAGTAACGGGAATCAGCCCCAGCATTTT; CDR3 protein: CSASNGNQPQHF
V gene: TRBV6-2/TRBV6-3; CDR3 length: 13; D gene: .; J gene: TRBJ2-1; clone size: few; CDR3 DNA: TGTGCCAGCAGTCCCTGGGGGGGCAGGGAGCAGTTCTTC; CDR3 protein: CASSPWGGREQFF
V gene: TRBV19; CDR3 length: 17; D gene: TRBD1; J gene: TRBJ1-1; clone size: .; CDR3 DNA: TGTGCCAGTAGTATAGATAGGCGACAGGGAGCGAACACTGAAGCTTTCTTT; CDR3 protein: CASSIDRRQGANTEAFF
V gene: TRBV6-1; CDR3 length: 16; D gene: TRBD1; J gene: TRBJ1-2; clone size: .; CDR3 DNA: TGTGCCAGCAGTGAACCTCGGACAGGGGGCCCCTATGGCTACACCTTC; CDR3 protein: CASSEPRTGGPYGYTF
V gene: TRBV6-2/TRBV6-3; CDR3 length: 13; D gene: .; J gene: TRBJ1-5; clone size: .; CDR3 DNA: TGTGCCAGCAGTTTCGAGCGCAATCAGCCCCAGCATTTT; CDR3 protein: CASSFERNQPQHF
V gene: TRBV5-8; CDR3 length: 14; D gene: TRBD1; J gene: TRBJ1-1; clone size: .; CDR3 DNA: TGTGCCAGCAGCTCAGGGGGCTGGAACACTGAAGCTTTCTTT; CDR3 protein: CASSSGGWNTEAFF
V gene: TRBV19; CDR3 length: 14; D gene: .; J gene: TRBJ1-2; clone size: .; CDR3 DNA: TGTGCCAGAAATCGGGGGGGAACACACTATGGCTACACCTTC; CDR3 protein: CARNRGGTHYGYTF
V gene: TRBV7-9; CDR3 length: 13; D gene: .; J gene: TRBJ2-7; clone size: .; CDR3 DNA: TGTGCCAGCAGCTTATTCGGAGAGGGCGAGCAGTACTTC; CDR3 protein: CASSLFGEGEQYF